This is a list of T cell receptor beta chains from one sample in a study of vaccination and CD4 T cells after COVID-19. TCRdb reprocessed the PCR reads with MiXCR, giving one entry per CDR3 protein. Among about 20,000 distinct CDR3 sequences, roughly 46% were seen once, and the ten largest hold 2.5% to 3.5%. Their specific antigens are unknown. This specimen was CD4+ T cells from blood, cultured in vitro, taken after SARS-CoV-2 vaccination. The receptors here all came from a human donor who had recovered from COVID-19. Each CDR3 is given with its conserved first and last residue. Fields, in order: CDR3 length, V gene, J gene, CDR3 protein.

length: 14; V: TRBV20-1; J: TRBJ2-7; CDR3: CSAREGQGVHEQYF
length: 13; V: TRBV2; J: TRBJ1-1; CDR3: CASTPSGFPEAFF
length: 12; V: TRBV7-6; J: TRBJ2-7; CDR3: CASSLGLGEQYF
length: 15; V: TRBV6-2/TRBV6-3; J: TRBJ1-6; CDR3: CASSYSGSPSAPLHF
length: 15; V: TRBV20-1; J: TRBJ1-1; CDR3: CSARDPPYEGTEAFF
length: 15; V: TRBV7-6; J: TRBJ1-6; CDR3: CASSLSGRLNSPLHF
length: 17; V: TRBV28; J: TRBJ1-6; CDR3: CASSLRGDTLGNSPLHF
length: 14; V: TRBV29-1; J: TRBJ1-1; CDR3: CSVDGLRRGTEAFF
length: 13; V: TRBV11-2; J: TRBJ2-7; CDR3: CASSLGGSYEQYF
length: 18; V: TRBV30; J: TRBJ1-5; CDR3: CAWSVQVTGGFYNQPQHF
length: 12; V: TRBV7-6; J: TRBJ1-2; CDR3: CASSSLTDGYTF
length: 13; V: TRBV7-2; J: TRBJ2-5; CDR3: CASSRSGQETQYF
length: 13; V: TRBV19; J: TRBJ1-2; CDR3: CASSIGWGAGYTF
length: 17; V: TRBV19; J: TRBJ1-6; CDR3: CASSARTGASYNSPLHF
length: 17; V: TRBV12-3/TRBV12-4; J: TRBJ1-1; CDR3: CASSPRGSEGQGTEAFF
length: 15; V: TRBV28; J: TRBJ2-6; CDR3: CASSFSRSGANVLTF
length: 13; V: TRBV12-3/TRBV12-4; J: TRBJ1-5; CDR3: CASRSTGNQPQHF
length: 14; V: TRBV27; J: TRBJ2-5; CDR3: CASSSGQVGETQYF
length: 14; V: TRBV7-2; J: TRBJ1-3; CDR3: CASSPLDRGSTIYF
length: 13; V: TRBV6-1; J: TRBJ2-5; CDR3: CASRLRRVETQYF
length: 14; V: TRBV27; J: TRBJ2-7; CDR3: CASSLGTSGDEQYF
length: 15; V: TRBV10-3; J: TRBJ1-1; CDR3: CAISNTDDGGTEAFF